This T cell receptor (beta chain) emerged from a study of CD8 T cells in ankylosing spondylitis. Worth noting for this clonotype: The target antigen is unknown.

Overall study findings and caveats: Ankylosing spondylitis blood seemed to carry a telltale TCR beta motif made of fewer than 10 highly homologous variants. Reports say disease-linked clones showed up significantly more in matched ankylosing spondylitis synovial fluid.

For TCR beta, libraries came from quantitative 5'-RACE with molecular barcodes. TCRdb passed the 5' RACE reads through MiXCR, listing each CDR3 protein once. The data contain approximately 300,000 distinct CDR3 sequences, approximately 8.2% of them singletons. The sample was blood, either unsorted or a sorted T cell fraction (not recorded which). The sequence came from a male donor with ankylosing spondylitis.

The CDR3 spells CASSLGILTSTEAFF. For the CDR3, the DNA is TGTGCCAGCAGTTTAGGGATCCTAACCAGCACTGAAGCTTTCTTT. The gene calls are TRBV7-3 and TRBJ1-1; no clear D. CDR1 SGHTA and CDR2 FQGTGA come from the germline V gene. The V and J ends lost 6 bases and 4 bases respectively, with 18 bases between them. The CDR3 totals 15 residues.